One and the same sample provided the 13 T cell receptor beta chains below, sequenced in a study of blood T cell repertoires in COVID-19. Libraries were prepared by immunoSEQ multiplex PCR; TCRdb keeps only in-frame clonotypes and omits some of them. The repertoire consists of about 170,000 clones, with less than 80% occurring once and the leading ten covering around 17%. Sequencing was performed on PBMCs or T cells enriched from blood (not recorded which). The receptor source for this set is a woman between 65 and 79 years old in a cohort exposed to, infected with or recovered from COVID-19 (not recorded which).

V and J are TRBV12-3 or TRBV12-4 and TRBJ1-1; D unresolved. The V end lost 2 bases, the J end lost 2 bases, and 6 bases lay between the germline ends. The CDR3 totals 13 residues. CDR3 amino acids: CASSLNRNTEAFF. In DNA form, the CDR3 reads TGTGCCAGCAGTTTAAATAGAAACACTGAAGCTTTCTTT.

This rearrangement joins TRBV3-1 (or the pseudogene TRBV3-2) to TRBJ2-6, with 7 bases identical to TRBD2. From germline, CDR1 is LGHDT and CDR2 YNNKEL (reference sequence). This CDR3 region has 17 residues. V lost 1 base, J lost 0 bases, and 3 bases stayed unmatched. The CDR3 sequence is CASSQGWGGSGANVLTF. DNA of the CDR3: TGTGCCAGCAGCCAAGGCTGGGGGGGCTCTGGGGCCAACGTCCTGACTTTC.

The sample holds one count of this clone. The J gene is TRBJ1-6, the V gene TRBV28; tentatively, D is TRBD1 (5 bases). CDR1 and CDR2 (germline): MDHEN, SYDVKM. The V and J ends lost 11 bases and 4 bases respectively, with 12 bases between them. The CDR3 has 13 amino acids. The CDR3 DNA reads TGTGCCTGTACAGGTTCATATAATTCACCCCTCCACTTT. It codes for CACTGSYNSPLHF. Together with reference TRBV28 and TRBJ1-6, the CDR3 gives the full variable domain: DVKVTQSSRYLVKRTGEKVFLECVQDMDHENMFWYRQDPGLGLRLIYFSYDVKMKEKGDIPEGYSVSREKKERFSLILESASTNQTSMYLCACTGSYNSPLHFGNGTRLTVT.

This clone was found a few times. V is TRBV7-9 and J is TRBJ1-3; 9 positions agree with TRBD1. The CDR3 extends over 16 amino acids. CDR1 and CDR2 from the germline V gene are SEHNR and FQNEAQ (reference sequence). With V trimmed by 2 bases and J by 3 bases, 5 bases remained unmatched. In DNA, the CDR3 is TGTGCCAGCAGCTTAATGACAGGGGGAAGTGGAAACACCATATATTTT. This codes for CASSLMTGGSGNTIYF.

The chain employs TRBV27 and TRBJ2-1; 7 nucleotides align to TRBD2. V dropped 3 bases and J dropped 7; count of bases not matched to a gene: 9. The germline V gene encodes CDR1 MNHEY and CDR2 SMNVEV (reference sequence). CDR3 length equals 15 residues. CDR3 in DNA: TGTGCCAGCAGTTTGGGCGGGAGCGGCGCGAATGAGCAGTTCTTC. Translating it yields CASSLGGSGANEQFF.

This clone was counted a few times. The rearrangement links TRBV5-1 to TRBJ2-1; the match to TRBD2 covers 7 bases. V was clipped by 4 bases and J by 7 bases; unmatched bases: 11. CDR3 length: 15 amino acids. Germline lookup yields CDR1 SGHRS and CDR2 YFSETQ. The CDR3 DNA reads as TGCGCCAGCAGCCGCGCCGCGGGGGAGGGAAATGAGCAGTTCTTC. Translation: CASSRAAGEGNEQFF. The full variable domain, in which reference TRBV5-1 and TRBJ2-1 provide the parts outside the CDR3, is KAGVTQTPRYLIKTRGQQVTLSCSPISGHRSVSWYQQTPGQGLQFLFEYFSETQRNKGNFPGRFSGRQFSNSRSEMNVSTLELGDSALYLCASSRAAGEGNEQFFGPGTRLTVL.

This clone was found a few times. This chain links TRBV27 with TRBJ2-7; 8 bases fit TRBD1. Germline V CDR1 and CDR2: MNHEY, SMNVEV (reference sequence). The CDR3 contains 15 residues. With V trimmed by 2 bases and J by 2 bases, 5 bases remained unmatched. The CDR3 spells CASSLRWDRTYEQYF. The CDR3 DNA follows: TGTGCCAGCAGTTTACGGTGGGACAGGACCTACGAGCAGTACTTC.

This chain uses TRBV6-5 with TRBJ2-6, with TRBD1 as a possible D gene (6 bases). Trimming cost V 4 bases and J 2 bases, with 9 bases left between them. This CDR3 comprises 15 residues. Germline CDR1 is MNHEY and CDR2 is SVGAGI. CDR3: CASSSQGPGANVLTF. Here the CDR3 DNA reads TGTGCCAGCAGTTCACAGGGCCCTGGGGCCAACGTCCTGACTTTC.

There are a few counts of this clone. The chain joins TRBV19 to TRBJ2-1; the match to TRBD2 covers 16 bases. Germline-derived CDR1 and CDR2 are LNHDA and SQIVND (reference sequence). This CDR3 has 19 residues. V lost 7 bases, J lost 3 bases, and 12 bases stayed unmatched. The CDR3 nucleotides read TGTGCCAGTACCCGGGAGGGGACTAGCGGGAGGGCTTTCTACAATGAGCAGTTCTTC. It translates to CASTREGTSGRAFYNEQFF.

This sequence joins TRBV6-6 and TRBJ1-6, with 7 bases matching TRBD1. The ends lost 7 bases at V and 4 bases at J; junction bases unmatched: 7. Looked up from germline, CDR1 is MNHNY and CDR2 is SVGAGI (reference sequence). The CDR3 has 15 amino acids. For the CDR3, the DNA is TGTGCCAGCATTGGACAGGAGACTTATAATTCACCCCTCCACTTT. Translating it yields CASIGQETYNSPLHF.

The chain joins TRBV11-2 to TRBJ2-7, with 8 bases lining up with TRBD1. CDR1 SGHAT and CDR2 FQNNGV come from the germline V gene. V was clipped by 1 base and J by 4 bases; unmatched bases: 3. This CDR3 contains 14 residues. In DNA, the CDR3 is TGTGCCAGCAGCTTAGGGACAGGGTTATACGAGCAGTACTTC. Its protein is CASSLGTGLYEQYF. Combining the CDR3 with reference TRBV11-2 and TRBJ2-7 gives the whole variable domain EAGVAQSPRYKIIEKRQSVAFWCNPISGHATLYWYQQILGQGPKLLIQFQNNGVVDDSQLPKDRFSAERLKGVDSTLKIQPAKLEDSAVYLCASSLGTGLYEQYFGPGTRLTVT.

V and J are TRBV12-3 or TRBV12-4 and TRBJ2-7; possible D gene TRBD2, 7 bases. Trimming left V 3 bases short and J 4 bases short, with 10 bases between. The CDR3 spans 13 residues. This CDR3 reads CASSFGGPYEQYF. For the CDR3, the DNA is TGTGCCAGCAGTTTCGGGGGGCCATACGAGCAGTACTTC.

This sequence joins TRBV11-3 and TRBJ1-6; the D is unclear. The ends were cut back, 1 base at V and 6 bases at J, with 7 bases in the middle. Germline V gene sequence: CDR1 SGHNT, CDR2 YENEEA. The CDR3 spans 14 residues. The CDR3, as DNA: TGTGCCAGCAGCTTAGCTCTGAGTAATTCACCCCTCCACTTT. This sequence encodes CASSLALSNSPLHF.